These T cell receptor beta chains were read from a single sample in a study of cytomegalovirus exposure and HLA in healthy donors. Repertoires were generated with immunoSEQ multiplex PCR, while TCRdb's copy carries only in-frame clones and drops some. The profile shows fewer than 200,000 clones, approximately 80% of them singletons. The sample comprised PBMCs. These receptors all stem from a woman in her thirties in good health and CMV-seropositive. The CDR3 runs from the conserved cysteine through the conserved F or W. The D gene is left open where the match is weak. Size values are once, few and many counts, or a class for expanded clones, and some rows have none.

abundance	d_gene	v_gene	j_gene	CDR3aa	CDR3nt
NA	NA	TRBV19	TRBJ2-7	CASSIGPRQSYEQYF	TGTGCCAGTAGTATAGGTCCGAGACAGAGCTACGAGCAGTACTTC
NA	NA	TRBV25-1	TRBJ2-3	CASSETGFTDTQYF	TGTGCCAGCAGTGAAACAGGGTTCACAGATACGCAGTATTTT
NA	TRBD1	TRBV5-1	TRBJ1-6	CASSITRTGDTPLHF	TGCGCCAGCAGCATTACCCGGACAGGGGACACACCCCTCCACTTT
few	NA	TRBV30	TRBJ1-6	CASLGGGKSPLHF	TGTGCCTCCCTGGGTGGGGGGAAGTCACCCCTCCACTTT
NA	TRBD1	TRBV4-1	TRBJ2-7	CASSQGAGGPYEQYF	TGCGCCAGCAGCCAAGGGGCAGGGGGTCCCTACGAGCAGTACTTC
few	TRBD1	TRBV6-1	TRBJ1-4	CASSELTGGGEKLFF	TGTGCCAGCAGTGAACTAACAGGGGGGGGTGAAAAACTGTTTTTT
NA	NA	TRBV28	TRBJ2-4	CASSLGGIAKNIQYF	TGTGCCAGCAGTTTAGGGGGGATAGCCAAAAACATTCAGTACTTC
few	TRBD2	TRBV4-2	TRBJ2-7	CASSQVAGYYEQYF	TGTGCCAGCAGCCAAGTAGCGGGGTACTACGAGCAGTACTTC
NA	NA	TRBV19	TRBJ1-2	CASSTGPYGYTF	TGTGCCAGTAGTACAGGCCCTTATGGCTACACCTTC
NA	NA	TRBV9	TRBJ2-6	CASSAGTGANVLTF	TGTGCCAGCAGCGCGGGAACTGGGGCCAACGTCCTGACTTTC
NA	TRBD1	TRBV6-5	TRBJ2-1	CASSSIKTGNNEQFF	TGTGCCAGCAGTTCGATTAAGACAGGGAACAATGAGCAGTTCTTC
NA	TRBD2	TRBV28	TRBJ2-7	CASSPGAGGPYEQYF	TGTGCCAGCAGTCCCGGGGCGGGGGGGCCCTACGAGCAGTACTTC
NA	NA	TRBV30	TRBJ1-2	CAWSRGQGPYGYTF	TGTGCCTGGAGTAGAGGCCAGGGCCCCTATGGCTACACCTTC
NA	NA	TRBV27	TRBJ2-3	CASSLFGSGTDTQYF	TGTGCCAGCAGTTTATTCGGGAGTGGCACAGATACGCAGTATTTT
NA	TRBD2	TRBV27	TRBJ2-3	CASSLIAGYTDTQYF	TGTGCCAGCAGTTTAATAGCGGGGTACACAGATACGCAGTATTTT
NA	NA	TRBV5-6	TRBJ1-2	CASSLAGQPSIRGYTF	TGTGCCAGCAGCTTGGCCGGACAGCCCTCTATAAGAGGCTACACCTTC
few	NA	TRBV6-6	TRBJ1-3	CASSYSGQQNGNTIYF	TGTGCCAGCAGTTACTCCGGACAACAAAACGGAAACACCATATATTTT
NA	NA	TRBV28	TRBJ2-1	CASSFRNEQFF	TGTGCCAGCAGTTTCCGCAATGAGCAGTTCTTC
NA	TRBD1	TRBV7-9	TRBJ2-2	CASSFATGGPGELFF	TGTGCCAGCAGCTTCGCGACAGGGGGCCCCGGGGAGCTGTTTTTT
NA	TRBD2	TRBV11-2	TRBJ2-1	CASSLLAGSEQFF	TGTGCCAGCAGCTTACTAGCGGGAAGTGAGCAGTTCTTC
NA	NA	TRBV18	TRBJ1-5	CASSPTEGVRNQPQHF	TGTGCCAGCTCACCAACGGAGGGCGTTCGCAATCAGCCCCAGCATTTT
NA	NA	TRBV25-1	TRBJ2-1	CASTPMTDNEQFF	TGTGCCAGCACCCCGATGACAGACAATGAGCAGTTCTTC
once	NA	TRBV7-2	TRBJ2-7	CASSLEGAWSYEQYF	TGTGCCAGCAGCTTAGAAGGTGCCTGGAGCTACGAGCAGTACTTC
NA	NA	TRBV29-1	TRBJ2-3	CSARERDTQYF	TGCAGCGCTCGGGAGCGAGATACGCAGTATTTT
NA	TRBD2	TRBV4-1	TRBJ2-1	CASSLRTSGVSSYNEQFF	TGCGCCAGCAGCCTTCGGACTAGCGGGGTTAGCTCCTACAATGAGCAGTTCTTC
NA	TRBD1	TRBV7-8	TRBJ1-5	CASSWAGGAEGQPQHF	TGTGCCAGCAGCTGGGCAGGGGGCGCGGAAGGTCAGCCCCAGCATTTT
NA	NA	TRBV7-9	TRBJ1-2	CASSLASYGYTF	TGTGCCAGCAGCTTAGCCAGCTATGGCTACACCTTC
NA	NA	TRBV5-1	TRBJ1-5	CASSLSSPNQPQHF	TGCGCCAGCAGCTTGTCCTCCCCTAATCAGCCCCAGCATTTT
NA	NA	TRBV4-2	TRBJ2-3	CASSQEGTGATTDTQYF	TGTGCCAGCAGCCAAGAGGGAACGGGAGCGACCACAGATACGCAGTATTTT
NA	NA	TRBV25-1	TRBJ2-5	CASSEFGQQETQYF	TGTGCCAGCAGTGAATTTGGACAGCAAGAGACCCAGTACTTC
NA	TRBD1	TRBV7-2	TRBJ1-2	CASSPSGQVYGYTF	TGTGCCAGCAGCCCTTCCGGACAGGTCTATGGCTACACCTTC
NA	NA	TRBV9	TRBJ2-7	CASSPRRERYEQYF	TGTGCCAGCAGCCCCAGGCGGGAAAGGTACGAGCAGTACTTC
few	NA	TRBV7-2	TRBJ1-2	CASSLASVLYGYTF	TGTGCCAGCAGCTTAGCGAGCGTACTCTATGGCTACACCTTC
once	TRBD1	TRBV9	TRBJ1-3	CASSGRGQRGNTIYF	TGTGCCAGCAGCGGCAGGGGGCAGAGAGGAAACACCATATATTTT
NA	NA	TRBV30	TRBJ2-1	CAWSFIPGHQLPNEQFF	TGTGCCTGGAGCTTCATTCCGGGACACCAGCTACCAAATGAGCAGTTCTTC
NA	TRBD1	TRBV15	TRBJ2-7	CATAGTGLHEQYF	TGTGCCACCGCCGGGACAGGGCTCCACGAGCAGTACTTC
NA	NA	TRBV27	TRBJ1-6	CASSFSPRGYNSPLHF	TGTGCCAGCAGTTTCTCTCCCCGGGGTTATAATTCACCCCTCCACTTT
once	TRBD1	TRBV6-1	TRBJ2-5	CASSDLQTGLEETQYF	TGTGCCAGCAGTGATTTACAGACAGGGCTTGAGGAGACCCAGTACTTC
NA	TRBD2	TRBV27	TRBJ2-3	CASSWGRSGGRTDTQYF	TGTGCCAGCAGTTGGGGCCGAAGCGGGGGGCGCACAGATACGCAGTATTTT
NA	NA	TRBV10-3	TRBJ1-2	CATRDIRPDGYTF	TGTGCCACCCGGGACATCCGGCCTGATGGCTACACCTTC
NA	NA	TRBV5-1	TRBJ2-5	CASSRAGADEGAQYF	TGCGCCAGCAGCCGGGCAGGGGCCGACGAAGGGGCCCAGTACTTC
NA	TRBD1	TRBV28	TRBJ1-6	CASSRWTGNHSPLHF	TGTGCCAGCAGCAGATGGACAGGGAATCATTCACCCCTCCACTTT